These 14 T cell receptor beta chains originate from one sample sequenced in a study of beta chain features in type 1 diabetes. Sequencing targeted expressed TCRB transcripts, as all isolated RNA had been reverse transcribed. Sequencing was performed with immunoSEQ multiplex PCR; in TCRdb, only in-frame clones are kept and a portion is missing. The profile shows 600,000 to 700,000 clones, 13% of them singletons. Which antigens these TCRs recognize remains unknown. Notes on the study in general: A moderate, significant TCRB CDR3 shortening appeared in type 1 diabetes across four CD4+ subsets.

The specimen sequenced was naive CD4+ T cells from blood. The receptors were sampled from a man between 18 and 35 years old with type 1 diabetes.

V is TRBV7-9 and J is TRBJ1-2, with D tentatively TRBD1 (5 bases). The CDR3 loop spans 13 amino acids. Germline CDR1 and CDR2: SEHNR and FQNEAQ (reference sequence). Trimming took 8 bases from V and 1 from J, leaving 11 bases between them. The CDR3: CASGEGYNYGYTF. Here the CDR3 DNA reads TGTGCCAGCGGCGAGGGGTATAACTATGGCTACACCTTC.

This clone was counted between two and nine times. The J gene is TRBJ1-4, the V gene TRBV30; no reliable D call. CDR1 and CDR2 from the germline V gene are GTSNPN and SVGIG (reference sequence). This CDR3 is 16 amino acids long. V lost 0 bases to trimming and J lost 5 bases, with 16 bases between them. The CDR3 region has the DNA TGTGCCTGGAGTGTAGGGATCATCTCTTCAAATGAAAAACTGTTTTTT. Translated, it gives CAWSVGIISSNEKLFF.

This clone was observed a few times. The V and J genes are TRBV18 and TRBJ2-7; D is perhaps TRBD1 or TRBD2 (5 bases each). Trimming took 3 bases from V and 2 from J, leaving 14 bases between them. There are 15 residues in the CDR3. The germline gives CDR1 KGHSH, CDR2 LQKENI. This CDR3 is CASSPSGTDTYEQYF. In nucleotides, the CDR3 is TGTGCCAGCTCACCCTCCGGGACCGATACCTACGAGCAGTACTTC.

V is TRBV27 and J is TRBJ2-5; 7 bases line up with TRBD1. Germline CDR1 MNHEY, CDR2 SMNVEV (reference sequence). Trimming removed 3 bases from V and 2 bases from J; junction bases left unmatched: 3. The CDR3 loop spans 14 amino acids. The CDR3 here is CASSFSGGQETQYF. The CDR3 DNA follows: TGTGCCAGCAGTTTTTCAGGGGGACAAGAGACCCAGTACTTC.

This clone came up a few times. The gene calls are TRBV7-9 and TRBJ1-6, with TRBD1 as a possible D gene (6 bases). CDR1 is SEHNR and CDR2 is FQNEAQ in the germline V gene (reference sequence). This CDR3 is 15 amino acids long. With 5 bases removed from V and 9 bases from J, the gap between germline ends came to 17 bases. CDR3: CASSPRAGASSPLHF. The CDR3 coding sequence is TGTGCCAGCAGCCCAAGAGCAGGGGCGAGTTCACCCCTCCACTTT.

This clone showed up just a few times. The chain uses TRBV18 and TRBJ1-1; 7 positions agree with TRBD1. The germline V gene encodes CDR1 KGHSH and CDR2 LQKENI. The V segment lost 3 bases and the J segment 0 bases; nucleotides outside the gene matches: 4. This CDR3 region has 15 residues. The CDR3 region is CASSPTGLMNTEAFF. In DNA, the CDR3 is TGTGCCAGCTCACCGACAGGGTTAATGAACACTGAAGCTTTCTTT.

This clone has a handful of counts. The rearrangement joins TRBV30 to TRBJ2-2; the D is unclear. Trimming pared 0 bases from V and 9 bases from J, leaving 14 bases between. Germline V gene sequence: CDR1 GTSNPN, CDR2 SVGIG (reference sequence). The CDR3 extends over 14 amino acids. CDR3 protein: CAWSVQTSARELFF. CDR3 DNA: TGTGCCTGGAGTGTACAAACTTCAGCCCGGGAGCTGTTTTTT.

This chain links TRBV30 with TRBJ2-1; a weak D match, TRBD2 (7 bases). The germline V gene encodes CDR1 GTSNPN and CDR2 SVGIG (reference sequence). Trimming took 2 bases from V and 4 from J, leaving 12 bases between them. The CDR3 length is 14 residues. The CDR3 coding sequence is TGTGCCTGGAGTCGGGGGGCTGGTTACAATGAGCAGTTCTTC. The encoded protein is CAWSRGAGYNEQFF. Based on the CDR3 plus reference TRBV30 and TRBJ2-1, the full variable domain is SQTIHQWPATLVQPVGSPLSLECTVEGTSNPNLYWYRQAAGRGLQLLFYSVGIGQISSEVPQNLSASRPQDRQFILSSKKLLLSDSGFYLCAWSRGAGYNEQFFGPGTRLTVL.

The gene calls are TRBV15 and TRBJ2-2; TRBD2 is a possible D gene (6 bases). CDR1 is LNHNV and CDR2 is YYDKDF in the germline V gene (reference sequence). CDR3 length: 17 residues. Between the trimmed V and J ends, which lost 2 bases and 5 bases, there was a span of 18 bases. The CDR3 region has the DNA TGTGCCACCAGCAGAAGCCCCTCGGGGGTCGGTACCGGGGAGCTGTTTTTT. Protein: CATSRSPSGVGTGELFF.

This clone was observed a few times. CDR3 sequence (DNA): TGTGCCAGCAGGGAATGGGGGTTAGGGGATTCACCCCTCCACTTT. This sequence encodes CASREWGLGDSPLHF. The gene calls are TRBV6-6 and TRBJ1-6, with D possibly matching TRBD1 (5 bases). This CDR3 region has 15 residues. V lost 6 bases, J lost 8 bases, and 17 bases lay in between. Germline V gene sequence: CDR1 MNHNY, CDR2 SVGAGI (reference sequence).

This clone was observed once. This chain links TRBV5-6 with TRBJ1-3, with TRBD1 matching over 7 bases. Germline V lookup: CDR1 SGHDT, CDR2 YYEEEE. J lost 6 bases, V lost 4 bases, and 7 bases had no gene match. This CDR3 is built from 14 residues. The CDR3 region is CASSPRQGSNTIYF. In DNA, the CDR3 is TGTGCCAGCAGCCCGAGACAGGGTTCAAACACCATATATTTT.

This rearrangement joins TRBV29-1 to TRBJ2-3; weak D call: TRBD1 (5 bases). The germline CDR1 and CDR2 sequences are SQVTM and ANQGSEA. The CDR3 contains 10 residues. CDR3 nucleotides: TGCAAGGCAGGGACAGATACGCAGTATTTT. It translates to CKAGTDTQYF.

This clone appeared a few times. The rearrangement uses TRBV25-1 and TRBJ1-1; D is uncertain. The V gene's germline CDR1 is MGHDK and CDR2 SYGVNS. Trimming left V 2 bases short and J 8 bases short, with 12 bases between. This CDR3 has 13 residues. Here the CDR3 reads CASSERLLGEAFF. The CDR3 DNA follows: TGTGCCAGCAGTGAACGGCTCCTGGGAGAAGCTTTCTTT.

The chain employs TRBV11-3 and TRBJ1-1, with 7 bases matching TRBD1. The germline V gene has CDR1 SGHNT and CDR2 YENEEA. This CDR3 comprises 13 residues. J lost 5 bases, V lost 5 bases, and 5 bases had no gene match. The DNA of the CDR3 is TGTGCCAGCAGCCCACCAGGGGGAACTGAAGCTTTCTTT. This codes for CASSPPGGTEAFF.